The table lists the clone carrying this TCR beta chain with a count of one. Antigen specificity is unknown. The identical CDR3 is also encoded by other nucleotide sequences in the sample. Trimming removed 2 bases at V and 0 bases at J, with 7 bases between. CDR1 MNHEY and CDR2 SMNVEV come from the germline V gene (reference sequence). The CDR3 consists of 14 residues. Naive-designated CD8 cells lacked CD45RO, were positively enriched for CCR7, and omitted terminally differentiated effector memory CD45RA+ cells. Donation came from healthy HIV-negative adults that had no recent acute infections or vaccinations. These data are taken from a study of shared clonotypes between healthy human individuals. Looking at the study overall: CD4 naive cells filled three plates per donor, CD4 memory three, CD8 naive two and CD8 memory one.

Per sorted-subset replicate PCR, input was approximately 180 ng DNA, representing some 30,000 T cell genomes. Method: immunoSEQ multiplex PCR; TCRdb's copy keeps in-frame clones and lacks some. The sample lists roughly 810,000 clones, 90% to 98% occurring once. General observations from the study: Among non-shared clonotypes, generation probabilities were lower than among those shared by all four donors.

The V gene is TRBV27, the J gene TRBJ1-1, with unresolved D. The sequencing sample was made of naive CD8+ T cells sorted from blood. The sequence derives from a man aged 25 to 40 in good health. The CDR3 is CASSLGRVNTEAFF. The CDR3 region has the DNA TGTGCCAGCAGTTTAGGCAGAGTGAACACTGAAGCTTTCTTT.